These 16 T cell receptor beta chains were sequenced from one sample in a study of blood T cell repertoires in COVID-19. TCRdb keeps only in-frame clones here, not all; method: immunoSEQ multiplex PCR. The table has approximately 36,000 clones, about 81% seen once. The source material was peripheral blood. Receptors were obtained from a human donor in a cohort sampled during active or convalescent COVID-19. The donor label of this sample is uncertain.

The V and J genes are TRBV19 and TRBJ2-7; 7 bases map to TRBD1. The CDR3 sequence is 14 residues long. Germline loops: CDR1 LNHDA, CDR2 SQIVND (reference sequence). The V gene end was trimmed by 3 bases and the J gene end by 2 bases; junction bases not matched to a gene: 4. The chain's CDR3 is CASSIGTVPYEQYF. CDR3 DNA: TGTGCCAGTAGTATCGGGACAGTCCCCTACGAGCAGTACTTC.

The chain carries TRBV24-1 and TRBJ2-6; 8 bases are a match to TRBD2. There are 18 residues in the CDR3. Germline V gene lookup returns CDR1 KGHDR and CDR2 SFDVKD. The J segment lost 0 bases and the V segment lost 5 bases, leaving 8 bases of the junction unmatched. DNA of the CDR3: TGTGCCACCAGTGGAGGACCGGGAGGGAGCTCTGGGGCCAACGTCCTGACTTTC. As protein: CATSGGPGGSSGANVLTF.

This clone was observed once. The V and J genes are TRBV6-1 and TRBJ2-1; maybe TRBD1 (5 bases). V dropped 3 bases and J dropped 10 bases, with 10 bases sitting between them. The CDR3 sequence is 12 residues long. From germline, CDR1 is MNHNS and CDR2 SASEGT. The CDR3 is CASSDQGYEQFF. Here the CDR3 DNA reads TGTGCCAGCAGTGACCAGGGTTACGAGCAGTTCTTC.

This chain links TRBV5-4 with TRBJ2-4; maybe TRBD2 (5 bases). The length of the CDR3 is 14 residues. Germline loops: CDR1 SGHNT, CDR2 YYREEE (reference sequence). V dropped 1 base and J dropped 8 bases, with 13 bases sitting between them. CDR3 loop: CASSLKLEGDIQYF. CDR3 nucleotide sequence: TGTGCCAGCAGCTTGAAATTAGAGGGAGACATTCAGTACTTC.

V usage is TRBV29-1 and J usage is TRBJ1-5; 7 nucleotides line up with TRBD1. Germline CDR1 is SQVTM and CDR2 is ANQGSEA. V lost 4 bases and J lost 5; bases outside the gene matches: 2. This CDR3 region has 12 residues. CDR3 nucleotide sequence: TGCAGCGTTGGTGACAGGGATCAGCCCCAGCATTTT. Translated, it gives CSVGDRDQPQHF.

This chain joins TRBV2 and TRBJ1-1; the D is unclear. The germline gives CDR1 SNHLY, CDR2 FYNNEI. The CDR3 spans 13 residues. V lost 2 bases, J lost 5 bases, and 9 bases lay in between. Written as DNA, the CDR3 is TGTGCCAGCAGTGAATTGAGGGAGACTGAAGCTTTCTTT. This encodes CASSELRETEAFF.

This rearrangement joins TRBV30 to TRBJ2-1, with TRBD2 identical over 8 bases. The CDR3 has 15 amino acids. The germline CDR1 and CDR2 sequences are GTSNPN and SVGIG (reference sequence). The V and J ends lost 4 bases and 4 bases, in that order; junction bases with no gene match: 9. The CDR3 is CAWMAGTRAYNEQFF. In DNA, the CDR3 is TGTGCCTGGATGGCGGGGACTAGGGCTTACAATGAGCAGTTCTTC.

This chain joins TRBV7-2 and TRBJ2-5; 7 bases match TRBD2. CDR1 is SGHTA, CDR2 FQGNSA, per germline. The V segment lost 3 bases and the J segment 2 bases; nucleotides outside the gene matches: 6. The CDR3 is made up of 15 amino acids. CDR3 amino acids: CASSLASGPQETQYF. DNA for the CDR3: TGTGCCAGCAGCTTGGCTAGCGGACCACAAGAGACCCAGTACTTC.

V and J are TRBV27 and TRBJ2-4, with 8 positions matching TRBD2. CDR3 size: 16 residues. Germline trimming cut 5 bases from V and 7 bases from J; bases unmatched to any gene: 13. CDR1 is MNHEY and CDR2 is SMNVEV in the germline V gene (reference sequence). The CDR3 coding sequence is TGTGCCAGCAGTCTTGTAAGCGGGAGATCGATCAACATTCAGTACTTC. This sequence encodes CASSLVSGRSINIQYF.

The chain recombines TRBV19 with TRBJ2-1; TRBD2 matches 8 bases. CDR1 is LNHDA, CDR2 SQIVND, per germline (reference sequence). The CDR3 consists of 13 residues. V shed 5 bases, J shed 7 bases, and the junction held 4 bases outside the gene matches. The CDR3 loop reads CASSGGRRNEQFF. The CDR3 DNA reads as TGTGCCAGTAGTGGCGGGAGGCGGAATGAGCAGTTCTTC.

The chain recombines TRBV9 with TRBJ1-4; the D is unclear. The CDR3 covers 15 residues. CDR1 and CDR2 from the germline V gene are SGDLS and YYNGEE. Trimming took 3 bases from V and 5 from J, leaving 14 bases between them. CDR3 region: CASSGAGNVNEKLFF. The CDR3, as DNA: TGTGCCAGCAGCGGCGCGGGGAATGTGAATGAAAAACTGTTTTTT.

The chain has TRBV13 and TRBJ1-2, with D uncertain. CDR3 length: 14 residues. Trimming removed 3 bases at V and 6 bases at J, with 14 bases between. Germline loops: CDR1 PRHDT, CDR2 FYEKMQ (reference sequence). CDR3 sequence (DNA): TGTGCCAGCAGCTTCAGTTCCAGGTACAATGGCTACACCTTC. Translation gives CASSFSSRYNGYTF.

The chain is built from TRBV18 and TRBJ2-3; the match to TRBD2 covers 10 bases. Germline CDR1 KGHSH, CDR2 LQKENI. The CDR3 length is 14 residues. Trimming at V came to 2 bases and at J to 4 bases, leaving 0 bases not matched to a gene. The CDR3 DNA reads as TGTGCCAGCTCACCAAGCGGGAGGGCAGATACGCAGTATTTT. Its protein is CASSPSGRADTQYF.

V and J are TRBV24-1 and TRBJ2-1; D is possibly TRBD1 (5 bases). The germline CDR1 and CDR2 sequences are KGHDR and SFDVKD. This CDR3 contains 15 residues. V was cut by 4 bases and J by 7 bases, with 16 bases left in between. CDR3 sequence (DNA): TGTGCCACCAGTGACCCCCTGGGGCTCATAAATGAGCAGTTCTTC. This sequence encodes CATSDPLGLINEQFF.

The chain recombines TRBV4-2 with TRBJ2-1; 13 positions agree with TRBD2. The CDR3 length is 20 residues. Germline lookup yields CDR1 LGHNA and CDR2 YNFKEQ. V dropped 0 bases and J dropped 0; count of bases not matched to a gene: 8. The CDR3 nucleotides read TGTGCCAGCAGCCAAGAGACAGGGGGACTAGCGGGAAGCTCCTACAATGAGCAGTTCTTC. Translated: CASSQETGGLAGSSYNEQFF.

The rearrangement joins TRBV7-2 to TRBJ2-5; D may be TRBD2 (6 bases). CDR1 is SGHTA and CDR2 is FQGNSA in the germline V gene. The CDR3 is 14 amino acids. With 5 bases removed from V and 3 bases from J, the gap between germline ends came to 13 bases. The CDR3 spells CASSPTRGKETQYF. CDR3 nucleotide sequence: TGTGCCAGCAGCCCAACTCGGGGGAAAGAGACCCAGTACTTC.